One and the same sample provided the 16 T cell receptor beta chains below, sequenced in a study of shared clonotypes between healthy human individuals. The protocol was immunoSEQ multiplex PCR, while the TCRdb copy is restricted to in-frame clones and leaves out a portion. The sample lists about 1.9 million clones; over 85% were seen once. Positively selected for CCR7, the CD45RO-negative cells used as naive CD8 cells excluded terminally differentiated effector memory CD45RA+ cells. Source material: naive CD8+ T cells from PBMCs. The receptors shown here come from a man younger than 35 in good health. Some clones in this sample may be carry-over from other donors' samples.

This chain joins TRBV6-1 and TRBJ2-5; 10 bases agree with TRBD1. J lost 4 bases, V lost 3 bases, and 5 bases had no gene match. The CDR3 runs to 15 residues. CDR1 MNHNS and CDR2 SASEGT come from the germline V gene. CDR3 sequence reads: CASSDWTGGLETQYF. As DNA, the CDR3 is TGTGCCAGCAGTGATTGGACAGGGGGATTAGAGACCCAGTACTTC.

This sequence joins TRBV6-5 and TRBJ2-1, with D hard to call. The V end lost 2 bases, the J end lost 1 base, and 6 bases lay between the germline ends. The germline CDR1 and CDR2 sequences are MNHEY and SVGAGI. This CDR3 has 14 residues. CDR3 sequence: CASSYGMSYNEQFF. The CDR3 DNA reads TGTGCCAGCAGTTACGGGATGTCCTACAATGAGCAGTTCTTC.

The chain recombines TRBV7-8 with TRBJ1-5; D might be TRBD1 (5 bases). CDR1 is SGHVS, CDR2 FQNEAQ, per germline. The CDR3 is 15 residues long. V lost 1 base and J lost 3, with 10 bases in between. CDR3 DNA: TGTGCCAGCAGCTTAGTCAGGGCCTCCAATCAGCCCCAGCATTTT. Its protein product is CASSLVRASNQPQHF.

The J gene is TRBJ2-1, the V gene TRBV4-2; TRBD2 aligns across 10 bases. Losses at the gene ends were 10 bases for V and 6 bases for J; bases not matched to a gene: 6. This CDR3 has 13 residues. Germline CDR1 and CDR2: LGHNA and YNFKEQ. The CDR3 sequence: CAKPSGSSNEQFF. In DNA form, the CDR3 reads TGTGCCAAACCTAGCGGGAGTAGCAATGAGCAGTTCTTC.

The V gene is TRBV2, the J gene TRBJ1-5; 7 nucleotides align to TRBD1. The trim removed 4 bases at V and 1 base at J, leaving 16 bases unmatched. CDR1 is SNHLY and CDR2 is FYNNEI in the germline V gene. The CDR3 has 19 amino acids. The CDR3 spells CASSANPSMTGRSNQPQHF. CDR3 DNA: TGTGCCAGCAGTGCCAACCCCTCTATGACAGGGCGCAGCAATCAGCCCCAGCATTTT. The variable domain in full, with the rest retrieved from reference TRBV2 and TRBJ1-5, is EPEVTQTPSHQVTQMGQEVILRCVPISNHLYFYWYRQILGQKVEFLVSFYNNEISEKSEIFDDQFSVERPDGSNFTLKIRSTKLEDSAMYFCASSANPSMTGRSNQPQHFGDGTRLSIL.

The chain carries TRBV11-2 and TRBJ2-1; TRBD1 matches 10 bases. CDR3 length: 15 amino acids. The J segment lost 7 bases and the V segment lost 5 bases, leaving 8 bases of the junction unmatched. Germline CDR1 is SGHAT and CDR2 is FQNNGV. CDR3 in amino acids: CASSADRGLGNEQFF. CDR3 sequence (DNA): TGTGCCAGCAGCGCCGACAGGGGGCTCGGGAATGAGCAGTTCTTC.

A single count supports this clone. This chain connects TRBV28 to TRBJ2-1, with 11 bases aligning to TRBD2. CDR1 MDHEN and CDR2 SYDVKM come from the germline V gene. Trimming at V came to 5 bases and at J to 10 bases, leaving 13 bases not matched to a gene. This CDR3 region has 16 residues. This CDR3 reads CASSARGTSGAREQFF. CDR3 bases: TGTGCCAGCAGTGCCCGTGGGACTAGCGGAGCTAGGGAGCAGTTCTTC.

The V gene is TRBV4-3, the J gene TRBJ2-1, with 7 nucleotides matching TRBD2. The CDR3 is 16 residues long. Germline V gene lookup returns CDR1 LGHNA and CDR2 YSLEER. J gave up 4 bases and V 2 bases, and 8 bases lay outside the gene matches. Here the CDR3 reads CASSQRWAGVYNEQFF. The DNA of the CDR3 is TGCGCCAGCAGCCAAAGATGGGCGGGAGTTTACAATGAGCAGTTCTTC.

The gene calls are TRBV28 and TRBJ2-2, with D perhaps matching TRBD2 (5 bases). V gave up 2 bases and J gave up 0 bases, with 13 bases separating them. Per germline, CDR1 MDHEN and CDR2 SYDVKM. There are 17 residues in the CDR3. CDR3 in DNA: TGTGCCAGCAGTTTAAGTGGGAGAACGACGAACACCGGGGAGCTGTTTTTT. This translates into CASSLSGRTTNTGELFF.

The chain couples TRBV19 to TRBJ2-1, with TRBD1 matching 9 bases. Per germline, CDR1 LNHDA and CDR2 SQIVND (reference sequence). V was pared by 3 bases and J by 7 bases, with 7 bases of the junction left unmatched. CDR3 length: 15 residues. The CDR3 is CASSISTGGRNEQFF. The CDR3 coding sequence is TGTGCCAGTAGTATTTCGACAGGGGGAAGGAATGAGCAGTTCTTC.

V is TRBV19 and J is TRBJ1-1; D is undetermined. Trimming pared 8 bases from V and 6 bases from J, leaving 13 bases between. The germline V gene has CDR1 LNHDA and CDR2 SQIVND (reference sequence). CDR3 length: 12 residues. The CDR3 region is CASWSDGAEAFF. The CDR3 DNA follows: TGTGCCAGTTGGTCGGACGGGGCTGAAGCTTTCTTT.

A few counts support this clone. The rearrangement joins TRBV7-9 to TRBJ1-4; a possible D gene is TRBD1 (5 bases). Germline values: CDR1 SEHNR, CDR2 FQNEAQ (reference sequence). The CDR3 loop spans 13 amino acids. V was cut by 5 bases and J by 7 bases, with 11 bases left in between. The CDR3 reads CASSLGLGEKLFF. The CDR3, as DNA: TGTGCCAGCAGCCTGGGGCTTGGTGAAAAACTGTTTTTT.

The chain couples TRBV5-4 to TRBJ2-7, with 10 nucleotides matching TRBD1. From germline, CDR1 is SGHNT and CDR2 YYREEE (reference sequence). V lost 2 bases to trimming and J lost 7 bases; unmatched junction nucleotides: 6. The length of the CDR3 is 14 residues. CDR3 loop: CASSFGTGAREQYF. The CDR3 DNA reads as TGTGCCAGCAGCTTCGGGACAGGGGCTCGAGAGCAGTACTTC.

The chain recombines TRBV6-5 with TRBJ1-4; D unresolved. Trimming removed 6 bases at V and 8 bases at J, with 13 bases between. The CDR3 has 13 residues. Germline V gene sequence: CDR1 MNHEY, CDR2 SVGAGI. CDR3 DNA sequence: TGTGCCAGCAGACAACTAATGGAAGAAAAACTGTTTTTT. Residues: CASRQLMEEKLFF.

J is TRBJ2-5 and V is TRBV7-9; D possibly matches TRBD1 or TRBD2 (6 bases each). The germline gives CDR1 SEHNR, CDR2 FQNEAQ (reference sequence). V was shortened by 4 bases and J by 1 base, with 13 bases between the two germline ends. This CDR3 comprises 15 residues. The CDR3 region is CASSSHRGVQETQYF. CDR3 nucleotides: TGTGCCAGCAGCTCCCATAGGGGGGTCCAAGAGACCCAGTACTTC.

This clone was counted only a few times. The chain employs TRBV7-9 and TRBJ1-1; D unclear. This CDR3 comprises 11 residues. Germline CDR1 and CDR2: SEHNR and FQNEAQ (reference sequence). The V end was cut by 3 bases, the J end by 6 bases, with 5 bases between. The CDR3 DNA sequence: TGTGCCAGCAGCTTCACACCTGAAGCTTTCTTT. Translation: CASSFTPEAFF.